This T cell receptor beta chain was identified in a study of shared clonotypes between healthy human individuals. Study context: Three plates each covered CD4 naive and memory; CD8 naive two, CD8 memory one. Regarding the study as a whole: Naive CD4 clonotype sharing across several donors was 4% to 5%.

In regard to this clone: Its antigen remains unidentified.

The study separated CD4+ cells into CD45RA+ naive and CD45RA-negative memory subsets. Sequenced by immunoSEQ multiplex PCR; TCRdb stores in-frame clones only, minus some. The data contain over a million clones, under 99% of them singletons. V was trimmed by 9 bases and J by 8 bases, leaving 19 bases between them. CDR1 and CDR2 from the germline V gene are LNHDA and SQIVND (reference sequence). This CDR3 spans 13 amino acids. The TCR originated in a man aged 25 to 45 in good health. Sequenced sample: naive CD4+ T cells sorted from blood. Subset specified: CD45RA+ positively selected. The rearrangement links TRBV19 to TRBJ1-2; perhaps TRBD1 as D (5 bases). The CDR3 region has the DNA TGTGCCAGCCGAGACGGGGGACGCACGGGCTACACCTTC. Translating it yields CASRDGGRTGYTF.